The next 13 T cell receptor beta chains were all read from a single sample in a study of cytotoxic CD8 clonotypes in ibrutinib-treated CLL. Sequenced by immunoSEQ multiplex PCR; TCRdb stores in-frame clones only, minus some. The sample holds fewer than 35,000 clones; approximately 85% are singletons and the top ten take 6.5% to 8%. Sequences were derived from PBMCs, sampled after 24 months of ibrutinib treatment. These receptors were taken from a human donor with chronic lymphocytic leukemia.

The CDR3 DNA sequence: TGCGCCAGCACGAGGGACTCGACCGACTATGGCTACACCTTC. Its protein is CASTRDSTDYGYTF. V is TRBV5-1 and J is TRBJ1-2, with a tentative D call TRBD1 (5 bases). Germline loops: CDR1 SGHRS, CDR2 YFSETQ. CDR3 length: 14 amino acids. With 6 bases removed from V and 3 bases from J, the gap between germline ends came to 15 bases.

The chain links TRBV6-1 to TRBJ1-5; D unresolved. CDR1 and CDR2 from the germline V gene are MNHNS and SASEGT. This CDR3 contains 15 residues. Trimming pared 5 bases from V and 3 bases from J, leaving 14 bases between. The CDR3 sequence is CASSWTLGPNQPQHF. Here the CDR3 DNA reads TGTGCCAGCAGTTGGACTCTGGGCCCCAATCAGCCCCAGCATTTT.

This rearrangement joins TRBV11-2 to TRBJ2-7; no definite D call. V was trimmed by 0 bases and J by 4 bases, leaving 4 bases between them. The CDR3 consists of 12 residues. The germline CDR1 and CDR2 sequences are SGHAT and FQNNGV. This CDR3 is CASSLDVYEQYF. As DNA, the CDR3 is TGTGCCAGCAGCTTAGACGTTTACGAGCAGTACTTC. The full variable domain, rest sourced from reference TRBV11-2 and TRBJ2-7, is EAGVAQSPRYKIIEKRQSVAFWCNPISGHATLYWYQQILGQGPKLLIQFQNNGVVDDSQLPKDRFSAERLKGVDSTLKIQPAKLEDSAVYLCASSLDVYEQYFGPGTRLTVT.

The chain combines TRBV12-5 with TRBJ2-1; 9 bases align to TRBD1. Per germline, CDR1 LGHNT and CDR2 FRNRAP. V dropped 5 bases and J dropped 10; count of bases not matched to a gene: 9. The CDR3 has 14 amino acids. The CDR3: CASGTRQGVEEQFF. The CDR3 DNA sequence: TGTGCTAGTGGTACCCGACAGGGGGTCGAGGAGCAGTTCTTC.

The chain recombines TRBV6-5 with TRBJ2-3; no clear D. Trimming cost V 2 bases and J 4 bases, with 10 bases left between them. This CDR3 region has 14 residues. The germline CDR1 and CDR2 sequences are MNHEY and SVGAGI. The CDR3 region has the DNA TGTGCCAGCAGTTACGAGCCCTCGGCAGATACGCAGTATTTT. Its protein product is CASSYEPSADTQYF.

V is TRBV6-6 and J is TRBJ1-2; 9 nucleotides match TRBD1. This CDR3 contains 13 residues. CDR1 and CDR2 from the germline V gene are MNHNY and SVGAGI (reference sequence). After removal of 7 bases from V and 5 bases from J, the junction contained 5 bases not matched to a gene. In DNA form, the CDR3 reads TGTGCCAGCACCTTGACAGGGGGGTATGGCTACACCTTC. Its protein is CASTLTGGYGYTF.

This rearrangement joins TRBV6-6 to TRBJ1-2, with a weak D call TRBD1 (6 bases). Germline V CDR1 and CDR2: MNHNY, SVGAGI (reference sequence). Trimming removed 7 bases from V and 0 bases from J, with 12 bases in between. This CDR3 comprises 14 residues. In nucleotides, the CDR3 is TGTGCCAGCACGGCCAGGGGTTCTAACTATGGCTACACCTTC. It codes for CASTARGSNYGYTF.

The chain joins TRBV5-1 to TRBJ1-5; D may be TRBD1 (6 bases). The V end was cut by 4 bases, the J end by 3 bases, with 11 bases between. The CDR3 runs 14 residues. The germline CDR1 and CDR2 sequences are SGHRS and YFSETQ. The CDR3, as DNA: TGCGCCAGCAGCCGCGGGGGGCCCAATCAGCCCCAGCATTTT. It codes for CASSRGGPNQPQHF.

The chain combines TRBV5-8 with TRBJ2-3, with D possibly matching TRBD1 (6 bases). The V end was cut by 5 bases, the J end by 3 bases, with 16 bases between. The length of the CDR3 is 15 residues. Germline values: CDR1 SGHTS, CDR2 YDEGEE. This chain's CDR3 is CASSPVQGLTDTQYF. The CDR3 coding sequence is TGTGCCAGCAGTCCGGTACAGGGTTTGACAGATACGCAGTATTTT.

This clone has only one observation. Here the CDR3 DNA reads TGTGCCAGCGGTGACACGACGCACCAGCATTTT. This translates into CASGDTTHQHF. This chain uses TRBV6-8 with TRBJ1-5; D is unclear. The length of the CDR3 is 11 residues. CDR1 is MNHGY, CDR2 SAAAGT, per germline. Trimming left V 8 bases short and J 12 bases short, with 14 bases between.

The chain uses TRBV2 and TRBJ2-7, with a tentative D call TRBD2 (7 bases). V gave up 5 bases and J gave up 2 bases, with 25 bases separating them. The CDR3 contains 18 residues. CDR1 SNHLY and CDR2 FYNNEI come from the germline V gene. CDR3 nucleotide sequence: TGTGCCAGCAGTAACAGGGAGGGGTCCCTCTCCCACCCCTACGAGCAGTACTTC. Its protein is CASSNREGSLSHPYEQYF.

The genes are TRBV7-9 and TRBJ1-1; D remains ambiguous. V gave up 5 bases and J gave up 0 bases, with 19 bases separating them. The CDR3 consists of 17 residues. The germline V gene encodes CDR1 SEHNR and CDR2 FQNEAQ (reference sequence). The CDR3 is CASSQDLETVMNTEAFF. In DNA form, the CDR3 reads TGTGCCAGCAGCCAAGATCTGGAGACGGTGATGAACACTGAAGCTTTCTTT.

This chain's CDR3 is CASSLRYSGTEAFF. In DNA form, the CDR3 reads TGTGCCAGCAGCCTTAGGTATTCCGGGACAGAAGCTTTCTTT. V usage is TRBV11-2 and J usage is TRBJ1-1; D might be TRBD1 (6 bases). V lost 5 bases, J lost 8 bases, and 18 bases lay in between. CDR3 length: 14 amino acids. Germline V lookup: CDR1 SGHAT, CDR2 FQNNGV.